This T cell receptor (beta chain) was recorded in a study of cytomegalovirus exposure and HLA in healthy donors. V was clipped by 1 base and J by 6 bases; unmatched bases: 8. CDR1 SGHNT and CDR2 YENEEA come from the germline V gene. CDR3 length: 16 residues. Study observations and caveats: Other equally common chains were less clonally expanded than HLA-associated TCR beta chains, a later analysis showed. In an earlier analysis, most TCR beta V segments were productive about 87% or about 30% of the time. Later on, a genetic analysis was performed. It linked a missense variant in DCLRE1C with V- and J-gene trimming of TCR beta.

PCR amplification relied on 60 Vbeta primers (plus 13 Jbeta primers). Clones were sequenced by immunoSEQ multiplex PCR, and TCRdb holds only the in-frame ones, with some missing. The sample holds roughly 230,000 clones; just under 80% are singletons and the top ten take under 0.6%. Turning to this clone: Its antigen is undetermined.

Donors showed nominal health when sampled, although they likely had unrecorded immune exposures. The genes are TRBV11-3 and TRBJ1-2; 10 nucleotides line up with TRBD1. The sample taken for sequencing was PBMCs. The TCR originated in a boy aged 5 to 17 in good health and CMV-seronegative. The CDR3 DNA is TGTGCCAGCAGCTTAGGAGGGGGACAGGGGTTTGATGGCTACACCTTC. As protein: CASSLGGGQGFDGYTF.